A selection of T cell receptor beta chains follows, all from one sample in a study of CD8+ T cells in alopecia areata. The repertoire was sequenced with immunoSEQ multiplex PCR; TCRdb's copy has only in-frame clones and lacks some. The sample contains a few hundred thousand clones, approximately 70% of which appear only once. The specimen was CD4+ T cells sorted from blood, collected around week 46, from a patient treated with tofacitinib. These TCRs come from a human donor with alopecia areata. CDR3s include the opening cysteine and the closing phenylalanine or tryptophan. Fields, in order: V gene, D gene, clone size, J gene, CDR3 protein, CDR3 DNA. A D gene is named only where the DNA matches it firmly. The listing skips clone size in some rows; elsewhere it reads once, few, many or a size class.

v_call: TRBV9; d_call: TRBD2; clone_size: few; j_call: TRBJ2-3; cdr3_aa: CASVSTSGGTDTQYF; cdr3_nt: TGTGCCAGCGTGAGTACTAGCGGCGGCACAGATACGCAGTATTTT
v_call: TRBV29-1; d_call: -; clone_size: few; j_call: TRBJ2-5; cdr3_aa: CSASLQSETQYF; cdr3_nt: TGCAGCGCCTCTCTCCAATCCGAGACCCAGTACTTC
v_call: TRBV7-2; d_call: TRBD2; clone_size: -; j_call: TRBJ2-3; cdr3_aa: CASSPRGGLAGSPDTQYF; cdr3_nt: TGTGCCAGCAGCCCAAGGGGGGGACTAGCGGGGAGTCCAGATACGCAGTATTTT
v_call: TRBV30; d_call: -; clone_size: -; j_call: TRBJ1-1; cdr3_aa: CAWVRTANTEAFF; cdr3_nt: TGTGCCTGGGTTAGGACAGCAAACACTGAAGCTTTCTTT
v_call: TRBV5-7; d_call: TRBD1; clone_size: -; j_call: TRBJ2-1; cdr3_aa: CASSLDYGQAHYNEQFF; cdr3_nt: TGTGCCAGCAGCTTGGACTACGGACAGGCCCACTACAATGAGCAGTTCTTC
v_call: TRBV27; d_call: -; clone_size: few; j_call: TRBJ2-7; cdr3_aa: CASSPIDIINYEQYF; cdr3_nt: TGTGCCAGCAGTCCGATAGATATTATTAACTACGAGCAGTACTTC
v_call: TRBV19; d_call: -; clone_size: -; j_call: TRBJ1-1; cdr3_aa: CASRFRTAMNTEAFF; cdr3_nt: TGTGCCAGTAGGTTTAGGACAGCGATGAACACTGAAGCTTTCTTT
v_call: TRBV6-1; d_call: -; clone_size: few; j_call: TRBJ2-3; cdr3_aa: CASSWGLGGSDTQYF; cdr3_nt: TGTGCCAGCAGTTGGGGTCTAGGGGGTTCCGATACGCAGTATTTT
v_call: TRBV18; d_call: -; clone_size: few; j_call: TRBJ2-6; cdr3_aa: CASSPPQPGANVLTF; cdr3_nt: TGTGCCAGCTCACCACCCCAACCTGGGGCCAACGTCCTGACTTTC
v_call: TRBV29-1; d_call: TRBD2; clone_size: -; j_call: TRBJ2-7; cdr3_aa: CSVEGLAGPYEQYF; cdr3_nt: TGCAGCGTTGAAGGACTAGCGGGGCCCTACGAGCAGTACTTC
v_call: TRBV6-5; d_call: -; clone_size: few; j_call: TRBJ2-2; cdr3_aa: CASTIFANTGELFF; cdr3_nt: TGTGCCAGTACAATATTCGCGAACACCGGGGAGCTGTTTTTT
v_call: TRBV29-1; d_call: -; clone_size: -; j_call: TRBJ1-1; cdr3_aa: CSVDTGRYTEAFF; cdr3_nt: TGCAGCGTTGATACTGGAAGGTACACTGAAGCTTTCTTT
v_call: TRBV7-2; d_call: -; clone_size: -; j_call: TRBJ2-7; cdr3_aa: CASSLSSPPYEQYF; cdr3_nt: TGTGCCAGCAGCTTAAGCTCTCCTCCCTACGAGCAGTACTTC
v_call: TRBV5-6; d_call: TRBD1; clone_size: once; j_call: TRBJ2-1; cdr3_aa: CASRGQVPYNEQFF; cdr3_nt: TGTGCCAGCAGAGGACAGGTACCCTACAATGAGCAGTTCTTC
v_call: TRBV15; d_call: TRBD1; clone_size: -; j_call: TRBJ2-3; cdr3_aa: CATSRDRRGRTDTQYF; cdr3_nt: TGTGCCACCAGCAGAGATCGAAGGGGGCGCACAGATACGCAGTATTTT
v_call: TRBV20-1; d_call: -; clone_size: few; j_call: TRBJ2-5; cdr3_aa: CSASQETQYF; cdr3_nt: TGCAGTGCTAGCCAAGAGACCCAGTACTTC
v_call: TRBV5-1; d_call: TRBD1; clone_size: -; j_call: TRBJ2-7; cdr3_aa: CASRATGYEQYF; cdr3_nt: TGCGCCAGCAGAGCGACAGGGTATGAGCAGTACTTC
v_call: TRBV30; d_call: -; clone_size: few; j_call: TRBJ2-6; cdr3_aa: CAWSAGVSGANVLTF; cdr3_nt: TGTGCCTGGAGTGCGGGAGTCTCTGGGGCCAACGTCCTGACTTTC
v_call: TRBV2; d_call: -; clone_size: few; j_call: TRBJ2-2; cdr3_aa: CASSVANTGELFF; cdr3_nt: TGTGCCAGCAGTGTAGCCAACACCGGGGAGCTGTTTTTT
v_call: TRBV2; d_call: -; clone_size: -; j_call: TRBJ2-5; cdr3_aa: CARQAQPGETQYF; cdr3_nt: TGTGCCAGACAGGCCCAGCCGGGTGAGACCCAGTACTTC
v_call: TRBV27; d_call: TRBD1; clone_size: -; j_call: TRBJ2-7; cdr3_aa: CASSGNRDRAYEQYF; cdr3_nt: TGTGCCAGCAGTGGTAACCGGGACAGGGCCTACGAGCAGTACTTC
v_call: TRBV5-1; d_call: -; clone_size: few; j_call: TRBJ2-5; cdr3_aa: CASSLEDSEETQYF; cdr3_nt: TGCGCCAGCAGCTTGGAGGATAGCGAGGAGACCCAGTACTTC
v_call: TRBV9; d_call: -; clone_size: -; j_call: TRBJ2-3; cdr3_aa: CASSTPGFNTDTQYF; cdr3_nt: TGTGCCAGCAGCACACCGGGCTTTAACACAGATACGCAGTATTTT
v_call: TRBV30; d_call: -; clone_size: few; j_call: TRBJ1-2; cdr3_aa: CAWRSVAGYTF; cdr3_nt: TGTGCCTGGAGGTCGGTGGCTGGCTACACCTTC
v_call: TRBV27; d_call: -; clone_size: -; j_call: TRBJ1-2; cdr3_aa: CASSPRREHYGYTF; cdr3_nt: TGTGCCAGCAGTCCCAGGCGGGAGCACTATGGCTACACCTTC
v_call: TRBV30; d_call: -; clone_size: -; j_call: TRBJ1-1; cdr3_aa: CAWDLLPLNTEAFF; cdr3_nt: TGTGCCTGGGACCTTCTCCCTTTAAACACTGAAGCTTTCTTT
v_call: TRBV15; d_call: -; clone_size: -; j_call: TRBJ2-7; cdr3_aa: CATSRDRVGEQYF; cdr3_nt: TGTGCCACCAGCAGAGACAGAGTTGGCGAGCAGTACTTC
v_call: TRBV7-8; d_call: TRBD1; clone_size: few; j_call: TRBJ2-1; cdr3_aa: CASSLALRGDRANEQFF; cdr3_nt: TGTGCCAGCAGCTTAGCCCTGAGGGGGGACAGGGCCAATGAGCAGTTCTTC
v_call: TRBV30; d_call: TRBD1; clone_size: -; j_call: TRBJ1-5; cdr3_aa: CAWSFTGGNQPQHF; cdr3_nt: TGTGCCTGGAGTTTTACAGGGGGGAATCAGCCCCAGCATTTT
v_call: TRBV4-2; d_call: -; clone_size: -; j_call: TRBJ1-2; cdr3_aa: CASSQDRGRDGYTF; cdr3_nt: TGTGCCAGCAGCCAAGATCGGGGCCGCGATGGCTACACCTTC
v_call: TRBV25-1; d_call: -; clone_size: -; j_call: TRBJ1-2; cdr3_aa: CASSEPGQYGYTF; cdr3_nt: TGTGCCAGCAGTGAGCCGGGGCAGTATGGCTACACCTTC
v_call: TRBV29-1; d_call: -; clone_size: -; j_call: TRBJ1-1; cdr3_aa: CSVDTRMNTEAFF; cdr3_nt: TGCAGCGTTGATACCCGGATGAACACTGAAGCTTTCTTT
v_call: TRBV7-2; d_call: -; clone_size: -; j_call: TRBJ2-7; cdr3_aa: CASSLALVEQVYEQYF; cdr3_nt: TGTGCCAGCAGCTTAGCGCTAGTAGAACAGGTTTACGAGCAGTACTTC
v_call: TRBV30; d_call: -; clone_size: few; j_call: TRBJ1-6; cdr3_aa: CAWSLSSYNSPLHF; cdr3_nt: TGTGCCTGGAGCCTGAGCTCCTATAATTCACCCCTCCACTTT
v_call: TRBV7-2; d_call: TRBD1; clone_size: -; j_call: TRBJ1-6; cdr3_aa: CASSPQGAGNSPLHF; cdr3_nt: TGTGCCAGCAGCCCACAGGGGGCAGGGAATTCACCCCTCCACTTT
v_call: TRBV11-2; d_call: -; clone_size: few; j_call: TRBJ1-6; cdr3_aa: CASSLNSRSPLHF; cdr3_nt: TGTGCCAGCAGCTTAAATAGCCGATCACCCCTCCACTTT
v_call: TRBV29-1; d_call: TRBD1; clone_size: -; j_call: TRBJ1-2; cdr3_aa: CSVDGTVGGYTF; cdr3_nt: TGCAGCGTTGACGGGACAGTAGGAGGCTACACCTTC
v_call: TRBV7-9; d_call: -; clone_size: -; j_call: TRBJ2-3; cdr3_aa: CASSLGQGSSDTQYF; cdr3_nt: TGTGCCAGCAGCTTAGGGCAGGGGTCTTCAGATACGCAGTATTTT
v_call: TRBV29-1; d_call: -; clone_size: -; j_call: TRBJ2-1; cdr3_aa: CSVFRELGTYNEQFF; cdr3_nt: TGCAGCGTATTCAGGGAATTGGGGACGTACAATGAGCAGTTCTTC
v_call: TRBV5-1; d_call: -; clone_size: -; j_call: TRBJ1-4; cdr3_aa: CASSSGTGDEKLFF; cdr3_nt: TGCGCCAGCAGCTCCGGGACCGGGGATGAAAAACTGTTTTTT
v_call: TRBV6-6; d_call: -; clone_size: -; j_call: TRBJ2-7; cdr3_aa: CASRIGGGGRYEQYF; cdr3_nt: TGTGCCAGCAGGATCGGAGGGGGCGGGCGCTACGAGCAGTACTTC
v_call: TRBV27; d_call: -; clone_size: -; j_call: TRBJ1-1; cdr3_aa: CASSGDSRGNTEAFF; cdr3_nt: TGTGCCAGCAGTGGGGACTCTCGAGGAAACACTGAAGCTTTCTTT
v_call: TRBV10-1; d_call: -; clone_size: -; j_call: TRBJ2-5; cdr3_aa: CASSESPGKEETQYF; cdr3_nt: TGCGCCAGCAGTGAGTCCCCCGGGAAGGAAGAGACCCAGTACTTC
v_call: TRBV18; d_call: -; clone_size: -; j_call: TRBJ1-1; cdr3_aa: CASSRQGSTEAFF; cdr3_nt: TGTGCCAGCTCACGGCAGGGGAGCACTGAAGCTTTCTTT
v_call: TRBV7-2; d_call: -; clone_size: -; j_call: TRBJ2-1; cdr3_aa: CASSLARVYEQFF; cdr3_nt: TGTGCCAGCAGCTTAGCCCGGGTCTATGAGCAGTTCTTC
v_call: TRBV30; d_call: TRBD1; clone_size: -; j_call: TRBJ1-2; cdr3_aa: CAWSVRQGIDYGYTF; cdr3_nt: TGTGCCTGGAGTGTCCGACAGGGGATAGACTATGGCTACACCTTC
v_call: TRBV7-9; d_call: -; clone_size: -; j_call: TRBJ1-2; cdr3_aa: CASSLEAQNFGYTF; cdr3_nt: TGTGCCAGCAGCTTAGAGGCCCAAAACTTTGGCTACACCTTC
v_call: TRBV28; d_call: TRBD1; clone_size: -; j_call: TRBJ1-1; cdr3_aa: CASPPPVNRGGATEAFF; cdr3_nt: TGTGCCAGCCCTCCGCCGGTGAACAGGGGAGGTGCCACTGAAGCTTTCTTT
v_call: TRBV30; d_call: -; clone_size: -; j_call: TRBJ2-7; cdr3_aa: CAWSGQLMTYEQYF; cdr3_nt: TGTGCCTGGAGCGGACAGTTAATGACCTACGAGCAGTACTTC
v_call: TRBV4-3; d_call: -; clone_size: -; j_call: TRBJ2-1; cdr3_aa: CASSQEQGWNEQFF; cdr3_nt: TGCGCCAGCAGCCAAGAGCAGGGCTGGAATGAGCAGTTCTTC